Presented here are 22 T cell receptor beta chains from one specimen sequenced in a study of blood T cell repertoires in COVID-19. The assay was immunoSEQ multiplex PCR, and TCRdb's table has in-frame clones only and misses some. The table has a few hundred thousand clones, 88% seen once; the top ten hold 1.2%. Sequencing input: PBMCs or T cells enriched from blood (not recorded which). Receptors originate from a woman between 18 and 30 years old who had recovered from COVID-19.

CDR3 region: CASSLDLGQGKNIQYF. As DNA, the CDR3 is TGTGCCAGCAGCTTAGATTTGGGACAGGGTAAAAACATTCAGTACTTC. V usage is TRBV7-9 and J usage is TRBJ2-4; 9 bases align to TRBD1. CDR3 length: 16 amino acids. Germline-derived CDR1 and CDR2 are SEHNR and FQNEAQ (reference sequence). V dropped 1 base and J dropped 4; count of bases not matched to a gene: 5.

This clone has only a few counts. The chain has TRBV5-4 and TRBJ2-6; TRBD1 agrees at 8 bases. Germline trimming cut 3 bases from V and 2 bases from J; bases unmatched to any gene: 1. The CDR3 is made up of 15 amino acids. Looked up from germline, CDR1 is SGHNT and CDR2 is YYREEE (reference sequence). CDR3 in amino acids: CASSSDRAGANVLTF. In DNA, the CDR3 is TGTGCCAGCAGCTCGGACAGGGCTGGGGCCAACGTCCTGACTTTC. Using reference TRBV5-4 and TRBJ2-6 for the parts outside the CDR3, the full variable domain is ETGVTQSPTHLIKTRGQQVTLRCSSQSGHNTVSWYQQALGQGPQFIFQYYREEENGRGNFPPRFSGLQFPNYSSELNVNALELDDSALYLCASSSDRAGANVLTFGAGSRLTVL.

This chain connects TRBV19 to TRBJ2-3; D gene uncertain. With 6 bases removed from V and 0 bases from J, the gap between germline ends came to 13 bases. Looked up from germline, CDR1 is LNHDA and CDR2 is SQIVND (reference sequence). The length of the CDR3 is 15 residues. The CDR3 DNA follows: TGTGCCAGTAGATCACAGAGTTTTAGCACAGATACGCAGTATTTT. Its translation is CASRSQSFSTDTQYF.

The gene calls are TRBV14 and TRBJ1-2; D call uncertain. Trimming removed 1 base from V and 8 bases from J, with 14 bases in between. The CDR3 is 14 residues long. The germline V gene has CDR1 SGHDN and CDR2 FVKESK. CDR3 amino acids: CASSQVGETLGYTF. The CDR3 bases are TGTGCCAGCAGCCAAGTCGGGGAAACCTTGGGCTACACCTTC.

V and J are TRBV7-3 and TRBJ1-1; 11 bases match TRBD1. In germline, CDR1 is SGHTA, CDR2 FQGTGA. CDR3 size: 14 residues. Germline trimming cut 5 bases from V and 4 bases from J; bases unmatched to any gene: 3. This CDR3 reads CASSRGQGGTEAFF. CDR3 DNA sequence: TGTGCCAGCAGCCGGGGACAGGGGGGCACTGAAGCTTTCTTT.

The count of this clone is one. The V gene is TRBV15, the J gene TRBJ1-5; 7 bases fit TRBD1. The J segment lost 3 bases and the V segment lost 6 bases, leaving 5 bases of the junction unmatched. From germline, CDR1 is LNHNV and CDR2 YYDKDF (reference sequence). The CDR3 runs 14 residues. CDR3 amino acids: CATSRTGPNQPQHF. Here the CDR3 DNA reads TGTGCCACCAGTAGGACAGGTCCCAATCAGCCCCAGCATTTT.

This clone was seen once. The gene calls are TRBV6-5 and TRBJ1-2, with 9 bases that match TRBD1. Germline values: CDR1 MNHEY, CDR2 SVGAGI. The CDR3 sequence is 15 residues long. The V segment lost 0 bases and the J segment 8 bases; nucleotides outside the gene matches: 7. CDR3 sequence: CASSYSPGTGSGYTF. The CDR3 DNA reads TGTGCCAGCAGTTACTCTCCCGGGACAGGGAGCGGCTACACCTTC.

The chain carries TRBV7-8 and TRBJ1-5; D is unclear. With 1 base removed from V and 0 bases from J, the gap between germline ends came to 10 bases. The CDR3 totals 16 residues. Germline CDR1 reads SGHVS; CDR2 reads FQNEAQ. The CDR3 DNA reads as TGTGCCAGCAGCTTAGGAAGAGACTATAGCAATCAGCCCCAGCATTTT. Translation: CASSLGRDYSNQPQHF.

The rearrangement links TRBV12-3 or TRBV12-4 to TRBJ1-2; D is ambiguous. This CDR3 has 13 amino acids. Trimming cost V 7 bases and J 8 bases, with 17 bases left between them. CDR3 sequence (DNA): TGTGCCAGCACCATTACCGGGATTCGGGGCTACACCTTC. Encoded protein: CASTITGIRGYTF.

For the CDR3, the DNA is TGTGCCAGCAGTACCCTGGGCGCTGAAGCTTTCTTT. Translating gives CASSTLGAEAFF. The chain combines TRBV12-3 or TRBV12-4 with TRBJ1-1; D is unclear. The CDR3 sequence is 12 residues long. Trimming removed 5 bases at V and 6 bases at J, with 10 bases between.

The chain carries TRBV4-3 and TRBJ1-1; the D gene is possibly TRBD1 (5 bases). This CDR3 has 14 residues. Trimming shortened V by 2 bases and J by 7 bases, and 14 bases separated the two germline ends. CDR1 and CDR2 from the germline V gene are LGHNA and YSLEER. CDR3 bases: TGCGCCAGCAGCCAACCCCTCAGGGCTAGTGAAGCTTTCTTT. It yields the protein CASSQPLRASEAFF.

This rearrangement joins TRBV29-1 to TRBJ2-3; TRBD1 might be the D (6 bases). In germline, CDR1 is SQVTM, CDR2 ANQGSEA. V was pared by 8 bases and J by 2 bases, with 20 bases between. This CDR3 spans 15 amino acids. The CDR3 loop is CSCTDGRQVTDTQYF. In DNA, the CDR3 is TGCAGCTGCACCGACGGCCGACAGGTCACAGATACGCAGTATTTT.

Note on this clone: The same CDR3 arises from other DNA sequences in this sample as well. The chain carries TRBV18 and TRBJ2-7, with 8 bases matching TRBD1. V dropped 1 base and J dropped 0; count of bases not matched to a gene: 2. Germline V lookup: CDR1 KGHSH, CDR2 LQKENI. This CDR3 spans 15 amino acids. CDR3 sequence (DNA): TGTGCCAGCTCACCACGGACAGGGAGCTCCTACGAGCAGTACTTC. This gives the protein CASSPRTGSSYEQYF.

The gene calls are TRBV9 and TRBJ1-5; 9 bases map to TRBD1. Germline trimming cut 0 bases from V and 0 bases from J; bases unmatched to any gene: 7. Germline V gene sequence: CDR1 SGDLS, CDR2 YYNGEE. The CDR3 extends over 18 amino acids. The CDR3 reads CASSVVTGGDYSNQPQHF. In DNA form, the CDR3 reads TGTGCCAGCAGCGTAGTTACAGGGGGCGATTATAGCAATCAGCCCCAGCATTTT.

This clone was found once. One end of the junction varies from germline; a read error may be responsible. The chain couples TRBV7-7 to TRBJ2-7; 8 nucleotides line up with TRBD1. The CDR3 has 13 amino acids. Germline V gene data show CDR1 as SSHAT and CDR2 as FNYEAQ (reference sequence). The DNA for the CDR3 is TGTGCTAGCAGCTTCGACAGGGGCTCCGAGCAGTACTTC. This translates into CASSFDRGSEQYF.

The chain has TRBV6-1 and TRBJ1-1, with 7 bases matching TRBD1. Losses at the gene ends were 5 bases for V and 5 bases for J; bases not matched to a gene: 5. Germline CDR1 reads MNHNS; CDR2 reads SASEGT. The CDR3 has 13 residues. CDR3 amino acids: CASSTGTVTEAFF. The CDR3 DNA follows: TGTGCCAGCAGTACTGGGACAGTGACTGAAGCTTTCTTT.

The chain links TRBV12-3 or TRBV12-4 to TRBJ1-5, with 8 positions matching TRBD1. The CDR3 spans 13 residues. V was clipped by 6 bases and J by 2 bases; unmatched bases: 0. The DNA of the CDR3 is TGTGCCAGCAGGACAGGGGGCAATCAGCCCCAGCATTTT. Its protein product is CASRTGGNQPQHF.

The CDR3, as DNA: TGTGCCAGTACCAGAGACATGAGCTCCTACGAGCAGTACTTC. Amino acids: CASTRDMSSYEQYF. This chain links TRBV19 with TRBJ2-7; D is unclear. V was cut by 7 bases and J by 0 bases, with 13 bases left in between. Germline V gene sequence: CDR1 LNHDA, CDR2 SQIVND (reference sequence). The CDR3 spans 14 residues. Full variable domain (missing parts from reference TRBV19 and TRBJ2-7): DGGITQSPKYLFRKEGQNVTLSCEQNLNHDAMYWYRQDPGQGLRLIYYSQIVNDFQKGDIAEGYSVSREKKESFPLTVTSAQKNPTAFYLCASTRDMSSYEQYFGPGTRLTVT.

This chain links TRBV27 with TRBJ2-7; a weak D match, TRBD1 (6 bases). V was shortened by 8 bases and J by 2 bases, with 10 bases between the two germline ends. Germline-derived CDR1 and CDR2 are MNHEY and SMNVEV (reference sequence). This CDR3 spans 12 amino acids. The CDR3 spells CASGRGTYEQYF. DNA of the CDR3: TGTGCCAGCGGCAGGGGTACCTACGAGCAGTACTTC.

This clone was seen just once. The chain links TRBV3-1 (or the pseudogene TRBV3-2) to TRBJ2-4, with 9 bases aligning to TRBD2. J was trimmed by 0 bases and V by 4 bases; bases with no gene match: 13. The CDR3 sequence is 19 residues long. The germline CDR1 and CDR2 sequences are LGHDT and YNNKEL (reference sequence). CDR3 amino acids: CASSLLEASGVGAKNIQYF. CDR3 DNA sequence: TGTGCCAGCAGCCTCTTAGAGGCTAGCGGGGTTGGAGCCAAAAACATTCAGTACTTC.

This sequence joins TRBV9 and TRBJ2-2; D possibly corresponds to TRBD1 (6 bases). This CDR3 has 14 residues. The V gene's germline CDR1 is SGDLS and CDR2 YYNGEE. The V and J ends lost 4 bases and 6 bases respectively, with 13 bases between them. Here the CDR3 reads CASSLDRTAGELFF. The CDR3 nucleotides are TGTGCCAGCAGCCTCGACAGGACGGCCGGGGAGCTGTTTTTT.

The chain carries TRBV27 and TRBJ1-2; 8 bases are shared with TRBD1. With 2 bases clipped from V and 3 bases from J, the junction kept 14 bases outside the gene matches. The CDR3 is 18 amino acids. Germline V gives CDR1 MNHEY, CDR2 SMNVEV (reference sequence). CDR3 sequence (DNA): TGTGCCAGCAGTTTACCCCCCCCGGAGACAGGGGCCCACTATGGCTACACCTTC. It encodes CASSLPPPETGAHYGYTF.